This T cell receptor (beta chain) derives from a study of CD8 T cells in cerebrospinal fluid in Alzheimer's disease (TCRdb year 2020). Notes on the research overall: The study used two single-cell methods, plate-based nested PCR sequencing and droplet-based sequencing, to evaluate clonal expansion of CSF T cells. The study tested whether clonally expanded T cells were present in cerebrospinal fluid from healthy elderly individuals and from patients with neurodegenerative disease. The droplet-based CSF analysis comparing patients with controls included 9 healthy controls (about 11,000 cells) and 9 patients with MCI or Alzheimer's disease (10,391 cells). CSF gene-expression analysis, which included Parkinson's disease patients, covered more than 20 samples in total. The research as a whole found: The EBV-specific clones were neither the most highly expanded clones nor enriched among patients. Only samples with detectable clones went into the overall clonality comparison: about eleven healthy, 5 MCI, 5 AD, and 6 PD. In pooled data, a highly expanded clone (at least 3% of TCRs) occurred in 1 of 10 healthy subjects versus 4 of 6 Alzheimer's patients. Finding EBV-specific TCRs in CSF, the authors cautioned, does not establish a causal link between EBV and Alzheimer's disease. In patients with MCI or Alzheimer's disease, the biggest CSF clone accounted for a larger percentage of TCRs than in controls.

Acute infectious disease was absent in all participants, and all participants were in good physical condition. For droplet-based sequencing, live CSF cells were sorted using a live/dead marker. CSF was obtained by lumbar puncture, and immune cells were pelleted by centrifugation at 300g. Each CSF sample was checked for red blood cells, and any sample showing blood contamination was excluded. CSF cells were cryopreserved in freezing medium, frozen at -80 degrees C overnight, and then transferred to liquid nitrogen for storage. Before analysis, CSF samples were kept in storage for less than six months. CDR1 SGHRS and CDR2 YFSETQ were looked up in the germline V gene. The CDR3, from cysteine to phenylalanine, totals 14 residues. No DNA sequence is on record. No count is given, but going by its frequency this clonotype is large (0.1 to 1%). What this receptor recognizes is not known. The protocol used for the library was 10x single-cell sequencing. CSF cells were profiled with 10X Genomics single-cell V(D)J and 5' gene-expression libraries. An Illumina NextSeq550 was used to sequence CSF single-cell TCR libraries. For the original study's pipeline: V(D)J reads were aligned to the vdj-GRCh38 alts ensemble 2.0.0 reference and processed with the Cell Ranger vdj pipeline. Clonotypes were defined as cell barcodes sharing the same set of productive CDR3 nucleotide sequences. To link clonality with transcriptional profiles, clonotype information was added to the Seurat v3.0 gene-expression metadata. Any CSF cell with more than 1,800 genes, more than 7,500 UMIs or more than 10% mitochondrial reads was excluded. To find TCRs with known antigen specificity, CDR3-beta sequences were matched against VDJdb. Clone sharing was examined by network analysis using the R package qgraph, in which only TCRs with complete alpha and beta chains were included. Each CDR3 protein sequence appears as one entry after TCRdb reprocessed the reads, and no DNA is included. The V and J calls come from TCRdb's annotation, not from the publication. The sample table gives 900 to 1,100 distinct CDR3 sequences. The ten largest clonotypes hold 7.8% of the sample.

This sequence was found in a human donor in good health. The chain employs TRBV5-1 and TRBJ2-5; TCRdb's assignment of TRBD1 cannot be checked, as there is no DNA. Sequenced input: cerebrospinal fluid. The encoded CDR3 is CASSSTVTGETQYF.